These 31 T cell receptor beta chains originate from one sample sequenced in a study of Ad26.COV2.S vaccination and SARS-CoV-2 variants (TCRdb year 2021). The intended sense of this specimen's treatment or condition label: approximately 18 received Ad26.COV2.S at low or high dose, single or two shots; 5 received placebo; per-sample allocation not given. Repertoires of vaccine and placebo recipients were sequenced from samples taken on day 63 after the first injection. The library was generated by the immunoSEQ multiplex PCR assay. TCRdb mirrors the immuneACCESS table, restricted to in-frame sequences. Some clones are absent from its copies; in checked studies, under half trace to an unresolved V gene, and the reason for the others is unknown. For this sample there are about 440,000 clones; around 88% appear just once. The top ten hold roughly 13% of the sample. The material was peripheral blood, obtained in a trial of Ad26.COV2.S vaccine versus placebo. The receptor source for this set is a person aged 18-60 years who received the Ad26.COV2.S COVID-19 vaccine or a placebo.

The chain recombines TRBV7-2 with TRBJ2-7; a weak D match, TRBD1 (5 bases). The CDR3 loop spans 14 amino acids. Per germline, CDR1 SGHTA and CDR2 FQGNSA. Trimming cost V 8 bases and J 3 bases, with 17 bases left between them. CDR3 amino acids: CASSRGQRVYEQYF. The DNA for the CDR3 is TGTGCCAGCTCTAGGGGCCAACGCGTCTACGAGCAGTACTTC.

The CDR3 DNA sequence: TGTGCCAGTAGTATTGGCGGGAGGGCCTTATACGAGCAGTACTTC. Translation gives CASSIGGRALYEQYF. The chain has TRBV19 and TRBJ2-7; TRBD2 aligns across 9 bases. Losses at the gene ends were 3 bases for V and 4 bases for J; bases not matched to a gene: 7. CDR1 and CDR2 (germline): LNHDA, SQIVND (reference sequence). The length of the CDR3 is 15 residues.

This rearrangement joins TRBV14 to TRBJ1-2, with D perhaps matching TRBD1 (6 bases). Between the trimmed V and J ends, which lost 0 bases and 5 bases, there was a span of 10 bases. The CDR3 runs 14 residues. CDR1 is SGHDN, CDR2 FVKESK, per germline. The CDR3 nucleotides are TGTGCCAGCAGCCAAGATTCAGGGGTGTATGGCTACACCTTC. It encodes CASSQDSGVYGYTF.

This clone was detected once. The gene calls are TRBV2 and TRBJ1-2; weak D call: TRBD1 (5 bases). In germline, CDR1 is SNHLY, CDR2 FYNNEI. There are 15 residues in the CDR3. V shed 4 bases and J shed 6 bases, with 18 bases lying between them. This chain's CDR3 is CASSVKRGRADGYTF. CDR3 nucleotide sequence: TGTGCCAGCAGTGTTAAAAGGGGTCGTGCAGATGGCTACACCTTC.

The CDR3 here is CASSEGTSSSYEQYF. CDR3 sequence (DNA): TGTGCCAGCAGTGAAGGGACTTCATCCTCTTACGAGCAGTACTTC. The V call is TRBV6-1, the J call TRBJ2-7; a weak D match, TRBD2 (5 bases). V lost 1 base, J lost 4 bases, and 14 bases lay in between. The germline gives CDR1 MNHNS, CDR2 SASEGT. The CDR3 length is 15 residues.

The chain employs TRBV9 and TRBJ2-6, with 8 bases fitting TRBD2. V was pared by 2 bases and J by 0 bases, with 7 bases of the junction left unmatched. Germline lookup yields CDR1 SGDLS and CDR2 YYNGEE. The CDR3 length is 18 residues. This CDR3 reads CASSVSGASPSGANVLTF. CDR3 in DNA: TGTGCCAGCAGCGTTAGCGGGGCGAGCCCCTCTGGGGCCAACGTCCTGACTTTC.

The chain is built from TRBV28 and TRBJ2-3; 9 nucleotides line up with TRBD1. CDR1 is MDHEN and CDR2 is SYDVKM in the germline V gene. The ends lost 7 bases at V and 2 bases at J; junction bases unmatched: 7. The length of the CDR3 is 15 residues. In nucleotides, the CDR3 is TGTGCCAGCAACTGGGGACAGGGTACCACAGATACGCAGTATTTT. Amino acids: CASNWGQGTTDTQYF.

The V and J genes are TRBV27 and TRBJ2-2, with D perhaps matching TRBD1 (5 bases). The CDR3 spans 15 residues. CDR1 MNHEY and CDR2 SMNVEV come from the germline V gene (reference sequence). Trimming removed 2 bases from V and 11 bases from J, with 18 bases in between. The DNA for the CDR3 is TGTGCCAGCAGTTTAAGCAGGGTGGGCCTGGGAGAGCTGTTTTTT. Translating gives CASSLSRVGLGELFF.

The chain carries TRBV5-1 and TRBJ1-2, with 12 bases identical to TRBD1. J lost 8 bases, V lost 0 bases, and 5 bases had no gene match. CDR3 length equals 15 residues. The germline gives CDR1 SGHRS, CDR2 YFSETQ. Here the CDR3 reads CASSLGDRGPSGYTF. As DNA, the CDR3 is TGCGCCAGCAGCTTGGGGGACAGGGGGCCCAGCGGCTACACCTTC.

The chain combines TRBV6-5 with TRBJ1-1; no firm D call. With 8 bases removed from V and 4 bases from J, the gap between germline ends came to 11 bases. The CDR3 loop spans 12 amino acids. CDR1 and CDR2 from the germline V gene are MNHEY and SVGAGI. The CDR3 sequence is CASGVLATEAFF. The CDR3 DNA follows: TGTGCCAGCGGGGTCCTCGCCACTGAAGCTTTCTTT.

Concerning this clone itself: The junction does not match germline at one end; this may be a read error. V is TRBV7-9 and J is TRBJ1-2, with TRBD1 as a possible D gene (6 bases). This CDR3 region has 17 residues. Germline CDR1 reads SEHNR; CDR2 reads FQNEAQ (reference sequence). CDR3 nucleotide sequence: TGTGCCAGCAGCCTAGCGCGGTCAGGGGTCGGAAACTATGGCTACACCTTC. Protein sequence: CASSLARSGVGNYGYTF.

This clone came up a few times. V and J are TRBV19 and TRBJ2-1, with 14 positions matching TRBD2. The CDR3 has 15 amino acids. CDR1 and CDR2 (germline): LNHDA, SQIVND (reference sequence). V shed 5 bases, J shed 4 bases, and the junction held 1 base outside the gene matches. CDR3 in amino acids: CASSGTSGSYNEQFF. DNA for the CDR3: TGTGCCAGTAGTGGGACTAGCGGGAGTTACAATGAGCAGTTCTTC.

V usage is TRBV3-1 (or the pseudogene TRBV3-2) and J usage is TRBJ2-3; D is uncertain. Germline V gene data show CDR1 as LGHDT and CDR2 as YNNKEL (reference sequence). Trimming removed 4 bases from V and 3 bases from J, with 11 bases in between. CDR3 size: 14 residues. CDR3 residues: CASSRAAVTDTQYF. CDR3 nucleotide sequence: TGTGCCAGCAGCCGCGCCGCGGTTACAGATACGCAGTATTTT.

The chain uses TRBV3-1 (or the pseudogene TRBV3-2) and TRBJ2-3; 14 bases match TRBD2. Germline V CDR1 and CDR2: LGHDT, YNNKEL (reference sequence). This CDR3 has 19 residues. After removal of 6 bases from V and 3 bases from J, the junction contained 14 bases not matched to a gene. CDR3 sequence reads: CASSSDLGLAGVRTDTQYF. CDR3 in DNA: TGTGCCAGCAGTTCCGACCTGGGACTAGCGGGAGTAAGGACAGATACGCAGTATTTT.

About this clone itself: Other DNA sequences from this sample encode an identical CDR3 as well. The gene calls are TRBV18 and TRBJ2-7; D call uncertain. Germline V lookup: CDR1 KGHSH, CDR2 LQKENI. The CDR3 loop spans 11 amino acids. The V end lost 3 bases, the J end lost 3 bases, and 3 bases lay between the germline ends. The CDR3: CASSPGYEQYF. The CDR3 DNA reads as TGTGCCAGCTCACCGGGCTACGAGCAGTACTTC.

This chain links TRBV28 with TRBJ2-7; 11 bases line up with TRBD2. With V trimmed by 5 bases and J by 12 bases, 12 bases remained unmatched. The CDR3 spans 14 residues. Germline CDR1 MDHEN, CDR2 SYDVKM. The CDR3 loop reads CASSLGLAGEMWYF. The CDR3 bases are TGTGCCAGCAGTCTTGGACTAGCGGGCGAAATGTGGTACTTC.

J is TRBJ2-5 and V is TRBV11-2; 10 nucleotides match TRBD2. Trimming cost V 5 bases and J 5 bases; bases outside gene matches: 5. The CDR3 consists of 14 residues. Germline CDR1 SGHAT, CDR2 FQNNGV. CDR3 sequence reads: CASSDRLAGETQYF. For the CDR3, the DNA is TGTGCCAGCAGCGACCGACTAGCGGGCGAGACCCAGTACTTC.

This chain links TRBV18 with TRBJ1-2, with D perhaps TRBD1 (6 bases). Trimming stripped 4 bases from V and 3 bases from J, with 12 bases between. CDR1 and CDR2 from the germline V gene are KGHSH and LQKENI. This CDR3 is 14 amino acids long. The CDR3 reads CASSLQGGDYGYTF. The CDR3 DNA is TGTGCCAGCTCACTACAGGGTGGGGACTATGGCTACACCTTC.

The chain links TRBV5-6 to TRBJ2-7; D is ambiguous. CDR1 and CDR2 from the germline V gene are SGHDT and YYEEEE. The CDR3 runs to 14 residues. V was shortened by 3 bases and J by 2 bases, with 12 bases between the two germline ends. CDR3 sequence: CASSWGDTAYEQYF. CDR3 nucleotides: TGTGCCAGCAGCTGGGGTGACACGGCCTACGAGCAGTACTTC.

The chain links TRBV19 to TRBJ2-2, with D perhaps TRBD2 (7 bases). The V gene's germline CDR1 is LNHDA and CDR2 SQIVND (reference sequence). V was trimmed by 1 base and J by 4 bases, leaving 19 bases between them. The CDR3 length is 18 residues. This CDR3 is CASSIGPVGGASTGELFF. DNA for the CDR3: TGTGCCAGTAGTATAGGGCCCGTAGGGGGGGCGAGCACCGGGGAGCTGTTTTTT.

The V call is TRBV4-2, the J call TRBJ2-1, with 8 bases lining up with TRBD2. The germline V gene has CDR1 LGHNA and CDR2 YNFKEQ. The CDR3 extends over 16 amino acids. Trimming at V came to 2 bases and at J to 2 bases, leaving 5 bases not matched to a gene. In DNA, the CDR3 is TGTGCCAGCAGCCAAAGTCAGCGGGGGACCTACAATGAGCAGTTCTTC. Amino acids: CASSQSQRGTYNEQFF.

V gene TRBV6-2 or TRBV6-3 combines with J gene TRBJ2-7; TRBD2 is a possible D gene (7 bases). V dropped 0 bases and J dropped 1 base, with 13 bases sitting between them. The CDR3 is 16 residues long. Germline CDR1 is MNHEY and CDR2 is SVGEGT. This CDR3 reads CASSYSGGGVSYEQYF. In DNA form, the CDR3 reads TGTGCCAGCAGTTACTCGGGCGGGGGCGTATCCTACGAGCAGTACTTC.

This clone has more than one count but fewer than ten. The chain combines TRBV28 with TRBJ2-7; D perhaps matches TRBD1 (6 bases). Germline values: CDR1 MDHEN, CDR2 SYDVKM. V shed 2 bases and J shed 1 base, with 12 bases lying between them. This CDR3 has 15 residues. CDR3 DNA sequence: TGTGCCAGCAGTTTAAGGGGGAGAGGATCCTACGAGCAGTACTTC. This codes for CASSLRGRGSYEQYF.

This clone was found once. V usage is TRBV5-4 and J usage is TRBJ2-7, with D perhaps matching TRBD2 (7 bases). The CDR3 contains 13 residues. V shed 0 bases and J shed 6 bases, with 10 bases lying between them. The germline V gene has CDR1 SGHNT and CDR2 YYREEE (reference sequence). In nucleotides, the CDR3 is TGTGCCAGCAGCTTGGGGCGGGGGCGCGAGCAGTACTTC. This codes for CASSLGRGREQYF.

This clone was seen a few times. V gene TRBV7-3 combines with J gene TRBJ1-1; D is unclear. Trimming left V 0 bases short and J 1 base short, with 9 bases between. This CDR3 comprises 15 residues. Germline values: CDR1 SGHTA, CDR2 FQGTGA. The CDR3 bases are TGTGCCAGCAGCTTAACGGTCCGGGGGAACACTGAAGCTTTCTTT. Translating gives CASSLTVRGNTEAFF.

CDR3 bases: TGTGCCAGCAGTGAGAGAGCAAACACCATATATTTT. This codes for CASSERANTIYF. This chain uses TRBV28 with TRBJ1-3; the D is unclear. Deletions cut 5 bases from V and 6 bases from J, with 8 bases between. Germline assignment: CDR1 MDHEN and CDR2 SYDVKM. The CDR3 covers 12 residues.

The genes are TRBV19 and TRBJ2-7, with no clear D. The V end was cut by 0 bases, the J end by 3 bases, with 6 bases between. The CDR3 consists of 13 residues. The germline gives CDR1 LNHDA, CDR2 SQIVND (reference sequence). This CDR3 reads CASSIDLGYEQYF. CDR3 coding DNA: TGTGCCAGTAGTATAGATCTCGGCTACGAGCAGTACTTC.

V is TRBV6-5 and J is TRBJ1-1, with 8 bases identical to TRBD1. The CDR3 has 16 amino acids. J gave up 8 bases and V 0 bases, and 11 bases lay outside the gene matches. CDR1 and CDR2 (germline): MNHEY, SVGAGI. CDR3 sequence: CASSYSADSRTGEAFF. Written as DNA, the CDR3 is TGTGCCAGCAGTTACTCGGCGGACTCCAGGACAGGGGAAGCTTTCTTT.

The chain carries TRBV27 and TRBJ2-7, with 11 bases matching TRBD2. V dropped 6 bases and J dropped 0; count of bases not matched to a gene: 7. Germline lookup yields CDR1 MNHEY and CDR2 SMNVEV (reference sequence). The CDR3 has 16 residues. CDR3 nucleotides: TGTGCCAGCAGGCTAGCGGGAGGCCAAAGCTCCTACGAGCAGTACTTC. Translation gives CASRLAGGQSSYEQYF.

The J gene is TRBJ2-1, the V gene TRBV19; tentatively, D is TRBD2 (5 bases). Per germline, CDR1 LNHDA and CDR2 SQIVND (reference sequence). CDR3 size: 12 residues. Trimming took 9 bases from V and 8 from J, leaving 14 bases between them. CDR3 bases: TGTGCCAGCAATTGGGTCGGGGATGAGCAGTTCTTC. Its translation is CASNWVGDEQFF.

This sequence joins TRBV6-6 and TRBJ2-7; TRBD2 agrees at 10 bases. The junction had 6 bases not matched to a gene; V was cut back by 7 bases and J by 6 bases. Germline V gives CDR1 MNHNY, CDR2 SVGAGI (reference sequence). The CDR3 is 13 residues long. In nucleotides, the CDR3 is TGTGCCAGCAATCAGCGGGAGGGGGGCGAGCAGTACTTC. Translation gives CASNQREGGEQYF.